Listed below are T cell receptor beta chains from one sample, sequenced in a study of cytomegalovirus exposure and HLA in healthy donors. The assay was immunoSEQ multiplex PCR, and TCRdb's table has in-frame clones only and misses some. The sample records around 150,000 clones, approximately 80% being singletons. Material for sequencing was PBMCs. These receptors were collected from a man between 18 and 29 years old in good health and CMV-seropositive. CDR3s include the opening cysteine and the closing phenylalanine or tryptophan.

V gene: TRBV29-1
CDR3 protein: CSVEEKGESYEQYF

V gene: TRBV5-1
CDR3 protein: CASSLAPSGSTDTQYF

V gene: TRBV9
CDR3 protein: CASSVASGVINSPLHF

V gene: TRBV4-1
CDR3 protein: CASSQDSGQLNEKLFF

V gene: TRBV7-3
CDR3 protein: CASALGQGSPLHF

V gene: TRBV7-9
CDR3 protein: CASSSTGTGLQETQYF

V gene: TRBV7-2
CDR3 protein: CASSPLISGGTEAFF

V gene: TRBV15
CDR3 protein: CATSRGRVTDNSPLHF

V gene: TRBV5-1
CDR3 protein: CASSSQGATEAFF

V gene: TRBV7-2
CDR3 protein: CASTPVLAGSNEQFF

V gene: TRBV19
CDR3 protein: CASHTGLTGELFF

V gene: TRBV5-1
CDR3 protein: CASSLAVGGRATGELFF

V gene: TRBV6-5
CDR3 protein: CASSYSLGPGTQYF

V gene: TRBV5-1
CDR3 protein: CASSRTGEVGQPQHF

V gene: TRBV2
CDR3 protein: CASNSGGAYNEQFF

V gene: TRBV6-1
CDR3 protein: CASSVNELPINYGYTF

V gene: TRBV9
CDR3 protein: CASSVHSGETQYF

V gene: TRBV7-9
CDR3 protein: CASSLTTANTEAFF

V gene: TRBV4-1
CDR3 protein: CASSHAATSIEQYF

V gene: TRBV19
CDR3 protein: CASMKGTEGPPHTDTQYF

V gene: TRBV10-3
CDR3 protein: CAISESEGQGAEAFF

V gene: TRBV5-6
CDR3 protein: CASSLPGDRGNGANGLTF

V gene: TRBV6-6
CDR3 protein: CASSAGRTGGKETQYF

V gene: TRBV11-2
CDR3 protein: CASSGGQGKYYEQYF

V gene: TRBV19
CDR3 protein: CATRTTGGSGSPLHF

V gene: TRBV6-5
CDR3 protein: CASSYSPGQGPEKLFF

V gene: TRBV7-9
CDR3 protein: CSSSSPLSGQRVQNIQYF

V gene: TRBV6-5
CDR3 protein: CASSLAGVETQYF

V gene: TRBV7-6
CDR3 protein: CASSLASGRANRETQYF

V gene: TRBV5-1
CDR3 protein: CASSWSSGMSTDTQYF

V gene: TRBV7-2
CDR3 protein: CASSFRGYGVTEAFF

V gene: TRBV5-4
CDR3 protein: CASSLGSGSTNEKLFF

V gene: TRBV18
CDR3 protein: CASSPTVGLAGGPGKNIQYF

V gene: TRBV2
CDR3 protein: CASSEAGLGYEQYF

V gene: TRBV27
CDR3 protein: CASSKDRDQPQHF

V gene: TRBV13
CDR3 protein: CASSDSGTSRTGELFF

V gene: TRBV18
CDR3 protein: CASSPGLTYEQYF

V gene: TRBV9
CDR3 protein: CASSVVGTAGDEQYF

V gene: TRBV27
CDR3 protein: CASSLSPNVIRTQYF

V gene: TRBV9
CDR3 protein: CASSVEEGTSMNTEAFF

V gene: TRBV9
CDR3 protein: CASSRQGERYEQYF

V gene: TRBV4-3
CDR3 protein: CASSQVVDRGDGYTF

V gene: TRBV10-1
CDR3 protein: CASSESMRVTNTGELFF

V gene: TRBV7-7
CDR3 protein: CASSPGGGVNEKLFF

V gene: TRBV6-4
CDR3 protein: CASSLFGTGPYEQYF

V gene: TRBV19
CDR3 protein: CASGGQAGQPQHF

V gene: TRBV19
CDR3 protein: CASSAGTEANQPQHF

V gene: TRBV19
CDR3 protein: CASSHPGHNTYEQYF

V gene: TRBV2
CDR3 protein: CASLGTTASYEQYF

V gene: TRBV11-1
CDR3 protein: CASSISSGGGYNEQFF

V gene: TRBV5-1
CDR3 protein: CASSTDGGETSYEQYF

V gene: TRBV2
CDR3 protein: CASGLAGASYEQYF

V gene: TRBV4-3
CDR3 protein: CASSQDPSGGEQFF

V gene: TRBV5-1
CDR3 protein: CASSPRGQGLGYTF